This entry describes one T cell receptor beta chain. Its antigen is currently not known. No per-base quality is available; no much larger clone lies one base away. Libraries were prepared through the immunoSEQ multiplex PCR assay. For the multiplex PCR, a mixture combining 60 forward primers for TCR Vbeta segments and 13 reverse primers for TCR Jbeta segments was used. The CDR3 region of rearranged TCR beta genes was amplified from genomic DNA by a multiplex PCR assay. On the Illumina HiSeq System, the amplified TCR beta libraries were sequenced as 87-base-pair reads. The paper's processing steps were these. In a later analysis, 77 million or so unique TCR beta chains were counted across the 650 to 700 repertoires, and roughly 11 million of these chains were shared by at least two donors. Raw reads were error-corrected and collapsed into unique sequences by a nearest-neighbor algorithm in which closely related sequences were merged to remove PCR and sequencing errors. CDR3 sequences were aligned to IMGT reference sequences to assign V, D and J gene segments. Each retained sequence needed at least a six-nucleotide match to both a V gene segment and a J gene segment. Rearrangements were classified as productive when the CDR3 lacked stop codons and remained in frame with V and J, and all other rearrangements were classified as non-productive. Following IMGT convention, CDR3 was defined as the stretch from the second conserved V-encoded cysteine up to the conserved J-encoded phenylalanine. In an earlier analysis of more than 550 of the donors, sequences lacking an unambiguous match to a single V gene segment were excluded. In an earlier analysis of approximately 560 of the donors, a V segment was called functional when productive rearrangements were above 56.7%, and segregating when the standard deviation between donors exceeded 5%. A statistical classification framework was built for diagnosing cytomegalovirus status from the catalog of TCR beta chain sequences. In a later analysis, V and J genes were assigned by comparing TCR nucleotide sequences against IMGT/GENE-DB human TR gene sequences. Using the TCRdist pipeline, a later analysis assigned CDR3 sequences along with most-parsimonious VDJ recombination scenarios. In a later analysis, each TCR beta chain was defined by its CDR3 amino acid sequence together with its V-gene family, and reads lacking a unique V-gene family were excluded. To address suspected cross-contamination and a sequencing artifact, a later analysis removed approximately 600 highly shared, low-generation-probability nucleotide sequences. In a later analysis, a clonal expansion index was calculated for each public chain from normalized within-repertoire ranks of inferred template counts. In a later analysis, generation probabilities were computed using a VDJ recombination model fitted to out-of-frame rearrangements, and the results were checked against IGoR. In a later analysis, TCR-TCR, TCR-HLA and TCR-CMV co-occurrence was scored with hypergeometric tests, and a repertoire-size bias correction was applied to TCR pairs. To estimate false discovery rates, a later analysis permuted the HLA or CMV assignments 20 times. In a later analysis, co-occurring TCRs were grouped using DBSCAN, and TCRdist sequence similarity was added for clustering within HLA-allele-positive subsets. Repertoires with fewer than 30,000 or more than 120,000 public chains, plus five repertoires with anomalous nucleotide sharing, were excluded from co-occurrence clustering. TCRdb carries this immuneACCESS record with in-frame sequences only. Its versions omit some clonotypes, under half of them owing to an unresolved V gene in the studies checked, with the rest unexplained. The V and J calls and clone size come from that table; D and trimming were worked out from the DNA. For this sample there are around 150,000 clones; about 75% appear just once. 1.7% of the sample comes from the top ten.

The germline V gene (reference sequence) provides CDR1 SEHNR and CDR2 FQNEAQ. From cysteine to phenylalanine, the CDR3 is 16 amino acids long. Left in the record is the CDR3 DNA by itself, 48 bases read in frame from the first base. The germline V and J ends show losses of 5 bases and 6 bases respectively, and no gene match explains 14 bases of the junction. The data were taken from a study of cytomegalovirus exposure and HLA in healthy donors (dated by TCRdb to about 2017). Regarding the complete study: In an earlier analysis of under 750 of the donors, 276 Gb of sequence data and just under 120 million unique TCR beta sequences from roughly 200 million T cells were reported. Because of strong linkage in the cohort, roughly five DR-DQ haplotypes were treated as single units for association and clustering. An early release covering roughly 600 HLA-typed donors comprised roughly 300 gigabases of sequencing data and around 80 million unique TCR sequences. The study was designed to test whether signatures of past pathogen exposure could be identified by cataloging public T cell receptors. To predict cytomegalovirus infection status, the study combined high-throughput TCR immunosequencing, statistical association of individual TCRs with disease status, and machine learning. Typing coverage differed by locus: A, B, C, DRB1 and DQB1 were typed in roughly 629-630 donors, DQA1 in approximately 520, DPA1 in over 600, and DPB1 in approximately 450. Of the roughly 400 genotyped donors, over 70% fell in the genetic ancestry cluster associated with self-reported Caucasian donors. To decide whether each TCR beta V gene segment behaved as functional or pseudogenic, an earlier analysis of some 540 of the donors relied on high-throughput TCR beta sequencing. The study profiled the T cell repertoires of 666 subjects by immunosequencing and related them to cytomegalovirus serostatus. Class I and class II HLA loci were covered by the typing at four-digit resolution. Alongside the repertoire data, information on donor age, sex, ethnicity and CMV serostatus was compiled. Besides the first cohort of 500 to 700 subjects, a separate validation cohort made up of 120 different subjects was used. The later analysis used no new phenotypic data to find candidate immune exposures, relying instead on TCR beta sequences and their occurrence across donors. Genome-wide SNP genotypes for about 65% of the roughly 670 donors were used in a later genetic analysis, which treated that subset as a discovery cohort. Across 398 genotyped donors of the cohort, an average of approximately 200,000 unique TCR beta nucleotide sequences per donor were sequenced, and about a sixth of those sequences were non-productive. Every discovery cohort repertoire had been produced on one sequencing platform. A later analysis re-examined previously published TCR beta repertoires from 500 to 700 donors and added high-resolution HLA genotyping to investigate patterns of TCR occurrence. Paper-wide results and their limitations: A group of highly shared sequence variants was considered likely to be a technical artifact of the sequencing pipeline. In an earlier analysis of 587 of the donors, most TCR beta V segments appeared in productive rearrangements about 90% or about 30% of the time, broadly matching IMGT annotations. Correlated functional status among segregating V segments might reflect linkage disequilibrium, but an unknown experimental factor could not be ruled out. Across donors, most TCR sequences were observed very rarely, whereas some public TCRs were present in many individuals. For the cohort, immune exposure information was limited to CMV serostatus. Only TCR beta chains were sequenced in this cohort, and the absence of alpha or paired-chain data limited detectable features. A total of about 150 TCR beta chains were listed by the study as associated with cytomegalovirus. The 87-base-pair reads could not distinguish some IMGT-functional V segments, including TRBV6-2 and TRBV6-3, so those segments were excluded. The authors suggested that the approach could potentially be generalized to other disease states and immunological phenotypes. In a later analysis, HLA-associated TCR beta chains showed more clonal expansion and lower generation probabilities than non-associated chains that were equally common. A further reported finding was that TCR beta sequences accurately predicted the HLA-A and HLA-B alleles for most subjects in the first cohort. According to a later analysis, TCR association rates differed among HLA loci, with DRB1 alleles showing the most associated TCRs and HLA-C alleles showing the fewest. Because counts were too low, roughly 18 rarely observed V segments, including chromosome 9 orphons, were left out of the earlier analysis of about 500 of the donors. A later genetic analysis associated a missense DCLRE1C variant with V-gene and J-gene trimming of TCR beta chains, and an independent cohort replicated the association. At a false discovery rate of 0.05, a later analysis linked around 17,000 TCR beta sequences to specific HLA alleles. Presence/absence analyses assumed roughly uniform sequencing depth across donors, an assumption that may not hold. In a later genetic analysis, fewer N-insertions in productive TCRs were reported among donors in an Asian-associated ancestry cluster than the roughly 700-donor mean. In a later analysis, most CMV-associated TCR beta chains were found to appear HLA-restricted, with HLA associations seemingly driven largely by CMV exposure. In both the original and validation cohorts, the classifier was reported to diagnose cytomegalovirus status with high specificity and sensitivity. Assigning TCR associations to individual alleles was difficult when HLA alleles, especially DR and DQ, strongly co-occurred. In vitro tests confirmed that a few of the cytomegalovirus-associated TCR beta chains recognize cytomegalovirus antigens. According to a later analysis, parvovirus B19, influenza, CMV and Epstein-Barr virus appeared linked to several top co-occurrence clusters. HLA typing was unavailable for some donors at each locus, so association tests used only the typed subset.

In total, 600 or so healthy bone marrow donors made up the cohort. At the time of sampling, all cohort members were nominally healthy, though unrecorded immune exposures were likely present. The donor tested CMV seronegative and was one of the 352 seronegative cohort members. A peripheral blood sample was provided by each donor, and peripheral blood mononuclear cells were used for TCR beta sequencing. The Qiagen DNeasy Blood Extraction Kit was used to extract genomic DNA from the blood cell samples. Material: PBMCs. This clonotype was obtained from a woman younger than 45 in good health and CMV-seronegative. The sequence joins TRBV7-9 to TRBJ2-7; TRBD1 agrees with 9 junctional bases. The CDR3 region reads CASSPYRTGARGEQYF. The sequenced DNA: TGTGCCAGCAGCCCCTATAGGACAGGGGCAAGAGGCGAGCAGTACTTC.